The 32 T cell receptor beta chains reported below all come from one sample, sequenced in a study of blood T cells in healthy people across ages. A J-beta primer mix and a sample-barcoded 5' primer were used in a second PCR of about 7 to 12 cycles. MiXCR was run by TCRdb on the 5' RACE reads, yielding one entry per CDR3 protein. The sample shows some 670,000 distinct CDR3 sequences, over 40% of them seen only once. The sequenced material came from blood. These receptors originate from a woman older than 75 in good health.

This clonotype was counted a few times. V gene TRBV4-2 combines with J gene TRBJ1-5, with D tentatively TRBD1 (6 bases). The CDR3 consists of 15 residues. Looked up from germline, CDR1 is LGHNA and CDR2 is YNFKEQ. V gave up 3 bases and J gave up 0 bases, with 9 bases separating them. CDR3 loop: CASSQGGHSNQPQHF. The CDR3 coding sequence is TGTGCCAGCAGCCAGGGGGGCCATAGCAATCAGCCCCAGCATTTT.

This clonotype was counted a few times. V is TRBV9 and J is TRBJ2-3; D might be TRBD2 (6 bases). Germline V gene data show CDR1 as SGDLS and CDR2 as YYNGEE. The CDR3 has 15 amino acids. V shed 3 bases and J shed 2 bases, with 13 bases lying between them. CDR3 sequence: CASSEQGRLTDTQYF. The CDR3 DNA follows: TGTGCCAGCAGCGAGCAAGGGAGGCTCACAGATACGCAGTATTTT. Based on the CDR3 plus reference TRBV9 and TRBJ2-3, the full variable domain is DSGVTQTPKHLITATGQRVTLRCSPRSGDLSVYWYQQSLDQGLQFLIQYYNGEERAKGNILERFSAQQFPDLHSELNLSSLELGDSALYFCASSEQGRLTDTQYFGPGTRLTVL.

This clonotype appeared once. The chain carries TRBV14 and TRBJ2-1, with 9 bases aligning to TRBD2. CDR1 and CDR2 from the germline V gene are SGHDN and FVKESK. The length of the CDR3 is 16 residues. V dropped 5 bases and J dropped 2; count of bases not matched to a gene: 7. The CDR3 here is CASSSDGGRAYNEQFF. The DNA of the CDR3 is TGTGCCAGCAGCTCAGACGGCGGGAGGGCCTACAATGAGCAGTTCTTC.

A note on this clonotype: A read error is possible here, since a much larger clone lies one base away. The chain uses TRBV6-2 or TRBV6-3 and TRBJ2-1; D gene ambiguous. Germline V gives CDR1 MNHEY, CDR2 SVGEGT. The length of the CDR3 is 15 residues. The DNA for the CDR3 is TGTACCAGCAGTTACGGGTTGTTAGCTTACAATGAGCAGTTCTTC. It is translated as CTSSYGLLAYNEQFF.

A note on this clonotype: A much larger clone lies a single base off, so this may be a read error. DNA of the CDR3: TGTGGCAGCAGCCCCGGACAGGGATTAGAAAAACTGTTTTTT. This translates into CGSSPGQGLEKLFF. The chain joins TRBV12-3 or TRBV12-4 to TRBJ1-4; 8 bases map to TRBD1. The CDR3 extends over 14 amino acids.

In this sample, this clonotype turned up a few times. The rearrangement uses TRBV3-1 and TRBJ2-7; no definite D call. There are 14 residues in the CDR3. Germline assignment: CDR1 LGHDT and CDR2 YNNKEL (reference sequence). Trimming left V 5 bases short and J 0 bases short, with 11 bases between. The CDR3 DNA reads TGTGCCAGCAGCAAAGGACGGCACTCCTACGAGCAGTACTTC. This translates into CASSKGRHSYEQYF.

This clonotype showed up just a few times. The chain joins TRBV5-1 to TRBJ1-1; TRBD1 matches at 7 bases. From germline, CDR1 is SGHRS and CDR2 YFSETQ. The junction had 8 bases not matched to a gene; V was cut back by 3 bases and J by 3 bases. This CDR3 is built from 15 residues. The CDR3 spells CASSSWTGGDTEAFF. The CDR3 nucleotides are TGCGCCAGCAGCTCGTGGACAGGAGGGGACACTGAAGCTTTCTTT. The full variable domain, rest sourced from reference TRBV5-1 and TRBJ1-1, is KAGVTQTPRYLIKTRGQQVTLSCSPISGHRSVSWYQQTPGQGLQFLFEYFSETQRNKGNFPGRFSGRQFSNSRSEMNVSTLELGDSALYLCASSSWTGGDTEAFFGQGTRLTVV.

The CDR3 coding sequence is TGCAGCGTGGGGCGGGGGGGCGAATACAATGAGCAGTTCTTC. Its protein is CSVGRGGEYNEQFF. The chain has TRBV29-1 and TRBJ2-1; 9 bases are a match to TRBD2. Germline V CDR1 and CDR2: SQVTM, ANQGSEA. This CDR3 has 14 residues. Trimming removed 6 bases from V and 4 bases from J; junction bases left unmatched: 7.

The V call is TRBV7-8, the J call TRBJ1-6; the match to TRBD1 covers 7 bases. CDR1 and CDR2 from the germline V gene are SGHVS and FQNEAQ. The CDR3 runs to 15 residues. V lost 3 bases, J lost 8 bases, and 7 bases stayed unmatched. CDR3 in DNA: TGTGCCAGCAGCTTCTACAGGGGACGGGATTCACCCCTCCACTTT. Translation gives CASSFYRGRDSPLHF.

This chain links TRBV20-1 with TRBJ2-1, with TRBD2 identical over 14 bases. Germline V CDR1 and CDR2: DFQATT, SNEGSKA (reference sequence). With V trimmed by 4 bases and J by 6 bases, 5 bases remained unmatched. There are 15 residues in the CDR3. As DNA, the CDR3 is TGCAGTGCTACTTCGGGACTAGCGGGAGTCAATGAGCAGTTCTTC. Translated, it gives CSATSGLAGVNEQFF.

The chain uses TRBV6-2 or TRBV6-3 and TRBJ2-4, with TRBD2 matching 7 bases. CDR1 is MNHEY and CDR2 is SVGEGT in the germline V gene. The V gene end was trimmed by 6 bases and the J gene end by 0 bases; junction bases not matched to a gene: 8. The CDR3 contains 16 residues. CDR3 region: CASSRGLVSAKNIQYF. The CDR3 bases are TGTGCCAGCAGCCGAGGACTAGTGTCAGCCAAAAACATTCAGTACTTC.

The chain carries TRBV4-1 and TRBJ2-3, with D perhaps matching TRBD1 (5 bases). V was clipped by 1 base and J by 5 bases, with 19 bases between them. Germline CDR1 MGHRA, CDR2 YSYEKL. CDR3 length: 17 amino acids. The DNA of the CDR3 is TGCGCCAGCAGCCAAGTTCTAACTCTGGGGCGCGGAGATACGCAGTATTTT. It translates to CASSQVLTLGRGDTQYF.

The chain joins TRBV5-6 to TRBJ1-2; D might be TRBD1 (5 bases). The ends were cut back, 4 bases at V and 5 bases at J, with 12 bases in the middle. CDR3 size: 13 residues. Germline V lookup: CDR1 SGHDT, CDR2 YYEEEE. The CDR3 loop reads CASSRLGEYGYTF. The CDR3 DNA reads as TGTGCCAGCAGCAGACTGGGGGAGTATGGCTACACCTTC.

This sequence joins TRBV12-3 or TRBV12-4 and TRBJ1-1; D might be TRBD1 (6 bases). Deletions cut 7 bases from V and 3 bases from J, with 18 bases between. The CDR3 totals 15 residues. CDR3 sequence (DNA): TGTGCCAGCAATCAAGGGGGTGGAATGTACACTGAAGCTTTCTTT. Its translation: CASNQGGGMYTEAFF.

In its sample, this clonotype was seen once. Being one base from a much bigger clone, this may be a read error. V usage is TRBV20-1 and J usage is TRBJ2-1, with TRBD1 identical over 8 bases. The last part of the DNA fits TRBJ2-7 better; the J call may be wrong. Germline V gene sequence: CDR1 DFQATT, CDR2 SNEGSKA (reference sequence). The CDR3 is 14 amino acids. DNA of the CDR3: TGCAGTGCTCCTACAGGGGGGATCTACAATGAGCAGTACTTC. Translation gives CSAPTGGIYNEQYF.

This chain joins TRBV20-1 and TRBJ2-7; TRBD2 agrees at 11 bases. The assigned J gene may be wrong: the sequence end matches TRBJ2-4 better. Germline V lookup: CDR1 DFQATT, CDR2 SNEGSKA (reference sequence). The CDR3 is 15 amino acids. This chain's CDR3 is CSAFIAGGSTDIQYF. CDR3 coding DNA: TGCAGTGCTTTTATAGCGGGGGGGTCCACGGACATTCAGTACTTC.

This clonotype was picked up many times. The chain employs TRBV9 and TRBJ2-5, with 9 bases fitting TRBD2. The J segment lost 4 bases and the V segment lost 3 bases, leaving 7 bases of the junction unmatched. The CDR3 runs to 15 residues. Looked up from germline, CDR1 is SGDLS and CDR2 is YYNGEE. CDR3 coding DNA: TGTGCCAGCAGCGACCAGACTAGCGGAGGAGAGACCCAGTACTTC. Translating gives CASSDQTSGGETQYF.

CDR3 sequence (DNA): TGCAGCGCCGGGGGTAGGGCAAATGAGCAGTTCTTC. Its protein product is CSAGGRANEQFF. V and J are TRBV29-1 and TRBJ2-1; possibly TRBD2 for D (6 bases). V was shortened by 7 bases and J by 7 bases, with 14 bases between the two germline ends. CDR1 and CDR2 from the germline V gene are SQVTM and ANQGSEA. This CDR3 contains 12 residues.

The chain combines TRBV18 with TRBJ2-7; the match to TRBD1 covers 7 bases. The germline V gene encodes CDR1 KGHSH and CDR2 LQKENI. The V gene end was trimmed by 2 bases and the J gene end by 3 bases; junction bases not matched to a gene: 7. The length of the CDR3 is 15 residues. CDR3 loop: CASSPGPNRGYEQYF. CDR3 sequence (DNA): TGTGCCAGCTCACCAGGGCCGAACAGGGGCTACGAGCAGTACTTC.

As for this clonotype: At one end the junction does not follow the germline gene, possibly because of a read error. V usage is TRBV18 and J usage is TRBJ2-7; 9 bases agree with TRBD1. CDR3 length: 14 amino acids. Germline V lookup: CDR1 KGHSH, CDR2 LQKENI. The CDR3 nucleotides read TGTGCCAGCTCAGACCGGGACAGGGACTACGGGCAGTACTTC. The encoded protein is CASSDRDRDYGQYF.

The V gene is TRBV10-1, the J gene TRBJ2-1; 7 bases align to TRBD1. The V gene's germline CDR1 is WNHNN and CDR2 SYGVQD (reference sequence). V gave up 3 bases and J gave up 2 bases; unmatched junction bases: 7. CDR3 size: 16 residues. The CDR3 DNA reads as TGCGCCAGCAGTGAATTTAGACAGGGCCCCTACAATGAGCAGTTCTTC. Translation gives CASSEFRQGPYNEQFF.

This clonotype was observed a single time. V is TRBV7-9 and J is TRBJ2-3, with unresolved D. CDR1 and CDR2 from the germline V gene are SEHNR and FQNEAQ (reference sequence). The V and J ends lost 5 bases and 5 bases respectively, with 17 bases between them. The CDR3 extends over 15 amino acids. CDR3 sequence: CASSQSSTVGDTQYF. The CDR3 DNA follows: TGTGCCAGCAGCCAGTCTTCCACGGTTGGAGATACGCAGTATTTT.

The V gene is TRBV2, the J gene TRBJ2-7; D is possibly TRBD2 (5 bases). Germline loops: CDR1 SNHLY, CDR2 FYNNEI. V lost 2 bases and J 3 bases, leaving 17 bases between the germline ends. This CDR3 spans 16 amino acids. CDR3 nucleotides: TGTGCCAGCAGTGAAACCCTAGCTCGTCTAATCTACGAGCAGTACTTC. Amino acid sequence: CASSETLARLIYEQYF.

The genes are TRBV27 and TRBJ2-1; 7 positions agree with TRBD1. The J call may be wrong; the DNA end is better matched by TRBJ2-7. Per germline, CDR1 MNHEY and CDR2 SMNVEV (reference sequence). The CDR3 sequence is 15 residues long. In DNA, the CDR3 is TGTGCCAGCAGTAGGAACAGGGGAATCTACAATGAGCAGTACTTC. Translating gives CASSRNRGIYNEQYF.

This chain joins TRBV20-1 and TRBJ2-4, with 11 bases identical to TRBD2. The DNA end is a closer match to TRBJ2-5, so the J assignment may be wrong. CDR3 length: 15 amino acids. The germline V gene encodes CDR1 DFQATT and CDR2 SNEGSKA (reference sequence). CDR3 sequence reads: CSVPRPSGGQETQYF. CDR3 nucleotides: TGCAGTGTCCCTAGGCCTAGCGGGGGGCAAGAGACCCAGTACTTC.

The chain links TRBV27 to TRBJ2-4; 10 bases are a match to TRBD2. The J call may not be correct, given that the DNA end is closer to TRBJ2-7. The CDR3 consists of 15 residues. CDR1 is MNHEY and CDR2 is SMNVEV in the germline V gene (reference sequence). Here the CDR3 DNA reads TGTGCCAGCAGTTTGACTACTAGCGGGGCTCACGAGCAGTACTTC. It translates to CASSLTTSGAHEQYF.

The sample holds many counts of this clonotype. The chain has TRBV2 and TRBJ2-3; 9 positions match TRBD1. This CDR3 is 14 amino acids long. Germline CDR1 SNHLY, CDR2 FYNNEI. V lost 6 bases and J lost 6; bases outside the gene matches: 7. The CDR3 DNA is TGTGCCAGCAGACCCGGGACAGGGTTGGATACGCAGTATTTT. As protein: CASRPGTGLDTQYF.

The chain carries TRBV2 and TRBJ1-3, with D maybe TRBD1 (5 bases). Trimming left V 10 bases short and J 0 bases short, with 16 bases between. Germline values: CDR1 SNHLY, CDR2 FYNNEI. CDR3 length: 15 amino acids. CDR3 in DNA: TGTGCCACTACTAGACAGTTAACCTCTGGAAACACCATATATTTT. This encodes CATTRQLTSGNTIYF.

The chain couples TRBV9 to TRBJ2-3, with D unresolved. Trimming took 3 bases from V and 2 from J, leaving 13 bases between them. The CDR3 spans 15 residues. Germline V lookup: CDR1 SGDLS, CDR2 YYNGEE. CDR3 sequence reads: CASSARLTSTDTQYF. The DNA for the CDR3 is TGTGCCAGCAGCGCACGACTGACTTCCACAGATACGCAGTATTTT.

The J gene is TRBJ2-2, the V gene TRBV24-1, with D possibly being TRBD1 (5 bases). The germline V gene has CDR1 KGHDR and CDR2 SFDVKD. The CDR3 loop spans 18 amino acids. V dropped 1 base and J dropped 4 bases, with 18 bases sitting between them. The CDR3 region has the DNA TGTGCCACCAGTGATTTTGGCAGGGTGGGATTTGGCACCGGGGAGCTGTTTTTT. Its translation: CATSDFGRVGFGTGELFF.

This clonotype was picked up one time. The V and J genes are TRBV5-5 and TRBJ1-5, with D maybe TRBD1 (5 bases). Germline assignment: CDR1 SGHKS and CDR2 YYEKEE (reference sequence). Trimming stripped 0 bases from V and 5 bases from J, with 15 bases between. The CDR3 extends over 16 amino acids. The CDR3 DNA reads as TGTGCCAGCAGCTTGGTGGGGGAACTTTACTATCAGCCCCAGCATTTT. Protein sequence: CASSLVGELYYQPQHF.

In its sample, this clonotype was seen a few times. A much larger clone is a single base away; this may be a read error. The chain is built from TRBV29-1 and TRBJ2-7, with D possibly TRBD1 on 6 matching bases. Germline CDR1 and CDR2: SQVTM and ANQGSEA. V lost 4 bases to trimming and J lost 7 bases, with 32 bases between them. The CDR3 contains 18 residues. CDR3 nucleotides: TGCAGCGTTGTTCATTTGATCTTACAAGGGGGTCTAAACAATGAGCAGTACTTC. This gives the protein CSVVHLILQGGLNNEQYF.